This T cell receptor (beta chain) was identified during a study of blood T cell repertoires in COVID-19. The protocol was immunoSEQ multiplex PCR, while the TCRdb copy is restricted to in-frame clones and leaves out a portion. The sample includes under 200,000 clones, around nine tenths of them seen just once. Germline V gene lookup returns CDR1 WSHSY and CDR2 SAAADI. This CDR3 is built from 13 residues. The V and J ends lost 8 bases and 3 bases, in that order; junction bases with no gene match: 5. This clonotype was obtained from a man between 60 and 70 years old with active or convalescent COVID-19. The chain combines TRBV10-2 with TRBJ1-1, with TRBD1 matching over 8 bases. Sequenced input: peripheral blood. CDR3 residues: CASAQGQDTEAFF. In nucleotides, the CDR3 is TGCGCCAGCGCTCAGGGACAGGACACTGAAGCTTTCTTT.